The 23 T cell receptor beta chains below were found in one sample sequenced in a study of T cells of healthy individuals. A single record per CDR3 protein comes from TCRdb applying MiXCR to the 5' RACE reads. The table shows 53,000 or so distinct CDR3 sequences, with 14% to 15% occurring only once. The source is a human donor in good health.

The sample holds a few counts of this clonotype. V and J are TRBV5-5 and TRBJ2-7; TRBD1 matches at 7 bases. The CDR3 contains 12 residues. The J segment lost 3 bases and the V segment lost 4 bases, leaving 1 base of the junction unmatched. Germline V gene data show CDR1 as SGHKS and CDR2 as YYEKEE (reference sequence). DNA for the CDR3: TGTGCCAGCAGCAGACAGGGCTACGAGCAGTACTTC. Its translation: CASSRQGYEQYF.

This clonotype was counted many times. This sequence joins TRBV19 and TRBJ1-6, with D unclear. Looked up from germline, CDR1 is LNHDA and CDR2 is SQIVND (reference sequence). V shed 5 bases and J shed 10 bases, with 15 bases lying between them. The CDR3 extends over 14 amino acids. This chain's CDR3 is CASSDTLDGSPLHF. DNA of the CDR3: TGTGCCAGTAGTGACACCCTCGACGGGTCACCCCTCCACTTT.

The sample holds many counts of this clonotype. This chain joins TRBV4-3 and TRBJ1-2, with D unresolved. V gave up 0 bases and J gave up 7 bases, with 9 bases separating them. The CDR3 covers 13 residues. Germline CDR1 is LGHNA and CDR2 is YSLEER. In DNA, the CDR3 is TGCGCCAGCAGCCAAGATTTTACGGGTGGCTACACCTTC. Translated: CASSQDFTGGYTF.

This clonotype was observed a few times. This chain uses TRBV9 with TRBJ1-5; 8 nucleotides agree with TRBD1. This CDR3 region has 15 residues. CDR1 is SGDLS, CDR2 YYNGEE, per germline. The V segment lost 3 bases and the J segment 3 bases; nucleotides outside the gene matches: 5. The CDR3 sequence: CASSAGGEFNQPQHF. CDR3 in DNA: TGTGCCAGCAGCGCAGGGGGCGAATTCAATCAGCCCCAGCATTTT.

This clonotype was seen repeatedly, ten times or more. The chain carries TRBV6-6 and TRBJ1-1, with unresolved D. The V end was cut by 2 bases, the J end by 10 bases, with 20 bases between. Germline V gene sequence: CDR1 MNHNY, CDR2 SVGAGI (reference sequence). The CDR3 sequence is 15 residues long. The DNA for the CDR3 is TGTGCCAGCAGTTACCAGGAGTATATCCAAAAGGGAGCTTTCTTT. It encodes CASSYQEYIQKGAFF.

This clonotype was seen a handful of times. The J gene is TRBJ2-7, the V gene TRBV4-3; 15 nucleotides line up with TRBD2. V lost 3 bases, J lost 5 bases, and 5 bases stayed unmatched. Germline-derived CDR1 and CDR2 are LGHNA and YSLEER. CDR3 length: 16 amino acids. The CDR3 nucleotides read TGCGCCAGCAGCCATGGACTAGCGGGAGGGATCGACGAGCAGTACTTC. Translating it yields CASSHGLAGGIDEQYF.

This clonotype occurred many times. The J gene is TRBJ1-4, the V gene TRBV12-5; 9 bases are a match to TRBD1. V shed 5 bases, J shed 3 bases, and the junction held 10 bases outside the gene matches. CDR3 length: 17 residues. Germline V gene sequence: CDR1 LGHNT, CDR2 FRNRAP. The CDR3 DNA reads as TGTGCTAGTGGTCAGGGACAGGGTTTGATAGCTAATGAAAAACTGTTTTTT. Translated, it gives CASGQGQGLIANEKLFF. The complete variable domain, with remaining parts taken from reference TRBV12-5 and TRBJ1-4, reads DARVTQTPRHKVTEMGQEVTMRCQPILGHNTVFWYRQTMMQGLELLAYFRNRAPLDDSGMPKDRFSAEMPDATLATLKIQPSEPRDSAVYFCASGQGQGLIANEKLFFGSGTQLSVL.

V is TRBV14 and J is TRBJ1-3; D is perhaps TRBD1 (5 bases). CDR1 is SGHDN, CDR2 FVKESK, per germline. The CDR3 is 18 amino acids. V shed 1 base and J shed 0 bases, with 16 bases lying between them. The CDR3 sequence: CASSQGLRTSFSGNTIYF. CDR3 DNA: TGTGCCAGCAGCCAAGGGCTAAGGACATCCTTCTCTGGAAACACCATATATTTT.

This clonotype was seen many times. The gene calls are TRBV7-9 and TRBJ1-2; tentatively, D is TRBD1 (5 bases). V was pared by 1 base and J by 4 bases, with 10 bases between. Germline V lookup: CDR1 SEHNR, CDR2 FQNEAQ (reference sequence). The CDR3 sequence is 14 residues long. CDR3 sequence: CASSLVVDSYGYTF. The CDR3, as DNA: TGTGCCAGCAGCTTAGTGGTTGACAGCTATGGCTACACCTTC.

In this sample, this clonotype turned up once. Here the CDR3 reads CASSPTTGHPEAFF. The CDR3 nucleotides read TGTGCCAGCAGTCCCACTACAGGACACCCTGAAGCTTTCTTT. The chain couples TRBV27 to TRBJ1-1; D is perhaps TRBD1 (5 bases). Germline V gives CDR1 MNHEY, CDR2 SMNVEV (reference sequence). V was trimmed by 5 bases and J by 6 bases, leaving 16 bases between them. The CDR3 totals 14 residues.

Ten or more counts support this clonotype. This rearrangement joins TRBV6-2 or TRBV6-3 to TRBJ1-5; D not certain. V was shortened by 6 bases and J by 4 bases, with 16 bases between the two germline ends. CDR3 size: 15 residues. Germline CDR1 MNHEY, CDR2 SVGEGT. The CDR3 here is CASSRPSTLNQPQHF. In DNA form, the CDR3 reads TGTGCCAGCAGCAGACCGTCCACGTTGAATCAGCCCCAGCATTTT.

The V call is TRBV7-8, the J call TRBJ2-2; D is possibly TRBD1 (6 bases). Looked up from germline, CDR1 is SGHVS and CDR2 is FQNEAQ. Trimming took off 4 bases at V and 4 bases at J, with 13 bases between the two ends. This CDR3 spans 15 amino acids. The CDR3 region is CASSSSTGSTGELFF. CDR3 DNA: TGTGCCAGCAGCTCCTCAACAGGGTCCACCGGGGAGCTGTTTTTT.

This clonotype was seen many times. The chain combines TRBV7-2 with TRBJ2-3, with 11 bases aligning to TRBD2. In germline, CDR1 is SGHTA, CDR2 FQGNSA. The CDR3 contains 16 residues. Trimming removed 8 bases from V and 0 bases from J; junction bases left unmatched: 7. The DNA for the CDR3 is TGTGCCAGCTCCCCTAGCGGGGGGTATAGCACAGATACGCAGTATTTT. Residues: CASSPSGGYSTDTQYF.

This clonotype was counted a few times. The chain carries TRBV21-1 and TRBJ1-2; the tabulated D call, TRBD1, remains unverified against the DNA. TRBV21-1 is given as a pseudogene. This CDR3 contains 16 residues. CDR3 protein: CASSTRQASSGYGYTF. The CDR3 DNA reads as TGTGCCAGCAGCACGCGCCAGGCGAGTAGTGGCTATGGCTACACCTTC.

In its sample, this clonotype was seen many times. CDR3 bases: TGTGCCATCTCTGCCCCGGGACAGGGACCAGATACGCAGTATTTT. Its translation is CAISAPGQGPDTQYF. The V gene is TRBV10-3, the J gene TRBJ2-3; 9 bases match TRBD1. This CDR3 region has 15 residues. The V and J ends lost 8 bases and 4 bases, in that order; junction bases with no gene match: 10. Germline V gene lookup returns CDR1 ENHRY and CDR2 SYGVKD.

V and J are TRBV4-3 and TRBJ1-2; D possibly corresponds to TRBD1 (6 bases). This CDR3 has 15 residues. In germline, CDR1 is LGHNA, CDR2 YSLEER. Trimming took off 0 bases at V and 3 bases at J, with 11 bases between the two ends. For the CDR3, the DNA is TGCGCCAGCAGCCAAGATTGGGGGGCCGACTATGGCTACACCTTC. Translated: CASSQDWGADYGYTF.

The chain carries TRBV20-1 and TRBJ2-7, with TRBD2 matching 11 bases. CDR1 DFQATT and CDR2 SNEGSKA come from the germline V gene (reference sequence). This CDR3 has 14 residues. V shed 4 bases and J 6 bases; nucleotides not matched to a gene: 8. The DNA for the CDR3 is TGCAGTGCTACCGATAGCGGGAGGGCCTTCGAGCAGTACTTC. Translated, it gives CSATDSGRAFEQYF.

This clonotype has a handful of counts. The chain couples TRBV25-1 to TRBJ1-6, with D possibly matching TRBD1 (5 bases). This CDR3 is 13 amino acids long. Germline lookup yields CDR1 MGHDK and CDR2 SYGVNS. The V end lost 4 bases, the J end lost 7 bases, and 8 bases lay between the germline ends. As DNA, the CDR3 is TGTGCCAGCAGTGTTGGGGGGAATTCACCCCTCCACTTT. Translation: CASSVGGNSPLHF.

This clonotype was seen only a few times. This sequence joins TRBV2 and TRBJ1-1; D not resolved. This CDR3 contains 13 residues. Between the trimmed V and J ends, which lost 4 bases and 4 bases, there was a span of 10 bases. Germline values: CDR1 SNHLY, CDR2 FYNNEI. The CDR3 reads CASSARASTEAFF. The CDR3 DNA follows: TGTGCCAGCAGTGCGAGGGCCAGCACTGAAGCTTTCTTT. The full variable domain, its missing parts supplied by reference TRBV2 and TRBJ1-1, is EPEVTQTPSHQVTQMGQEVILRCVPISNHLYFYWYRQILGQKVEFLVSFYNNEISEKSEIFDDQFSVERPDGSNFTLKIRSTKLEDSAMYFCASSARASTEAFFGQGTRLTVV.

In this sample, this clonotype turned up many times. The chain recombines TRBV12-3 or TRBV12-4 with TRBJ2-7, with 11 bases aligning to TRBD1. Losses at the gene ends were 5 bases for V and 2 bases for J; bases not matched to a gene: 5. The CDR3 totals 15 residues. This chain's CDR3 is CASSQGTGGTYEQYF. The CDR3 nucleotides are TGTGCCAGCAGTCAAGGGACAGGGGGTACCTACGAGCAGTACTTC.

The chain carries TRBV14 and TRBJ2-7; maybe TRBD1 (6 bases). V lost 1 base, J lost 4 bases, and 11 bases lay in between. The CDR3 runs to 14 residues. Germline lookup yields CDR1 SGHDN and CDR2 FVKESK. CDR3 DNA sequence: TGTGCCAGCAGCCAAGTCGGGACAATTTACGAGCAGTACTTC. Residues: CASSQVGTIYEQYF.

CDR3 sequence reads: CATTVRDRDGYGYTF. The CDR3 DNA is TGTGCCACCACCGTCCGGGACAGGGATGGCTATGGCTACACCTTC. The V and J genes are TRBV24-1 and TRBJ1-2, with TRBD1 matching 9 bases. This CDR3 region has 15 residues. Germline V lookup: CDR1 KGHDR, CDR2 SFDVKD. Unmatched junction bases numbered 10, after V lost 8 bases and J lost 4 bases.

This CDR3 is CSARHPVSYEQYF. In nucleotides, the CDR3 is TGCAGTGCTAGACACCCAGTCTCGTACGAGCAGTACTTC. The rearrangement links TRBV20-1 to TRBJ2-7; no clear D gene. The CDR3 consists of 13 residues. Germline V CDR1 and CDR2: DFQATT, SNEGSKA (reference sequence). V lost 2 bases and J lost 4, with 12 bases in between.